The 32 T cell receptor beta chains reported below all come from one sample, sequenced in a study of blood T cell repertoires in COVID-19. Produced via immunoSEQ multiplex PCR; TCRdb's table is partial and in-frame only. This table has about 84,000 clones, about 68% appearing once. The sequenced material came from peripheral blood. The receptors shown here come from a man aged 50 or older with active or convalescent COVID-19.

The rearrangement joins TRBV5-1 to TRBJ2-2; TRBD1 agrees at 10 bases. Looked up from germline, CDR1 is SGHRS and CDR2 is YFSETQ. This CDR3 is 14 amino acids long. After removal of 4 bases from V and 6 bases from J, the junction contained 3 bases not matched to a gene. CDR3 DNA sequence: TGCGCCAGCAGCCAGGGACAGGGGCCCGGGGAGCTGTTTTTT. Protein: CASSQGQGPGELFF.

The chain carries TRBV7-2 and TRBJ2-3; 8 positions agree with TRBD2. The J segment lost 2 bases and the V segment lost 0 bases, leaving 4 bases of the junction unmatched. Germline CDR1 and CDR2: SGHTA and FQGNSA. The CDR3 spans 16 residues. CDR3 sequence: CASSLASGSPTDTQYF. CDR3 bases: TGTGCCAGCAGCTTAGCGAGCGGGAGCCCCACAGATACGCAGTATTTT.

This clone was picked up one time. The chain links TRBV10-1 to TRBJ2-6; maybe TRBD1 (6 bases). This CDR3 contains 15 residues. The V and J ends lost 6 bases and 2 bases respectively, with 11 bases between them. Germline lookup yields CDR1 WNHNN and CDR2 SYGVQD (reference sequence). CDR3 coding DNA: TGCGCCAGCAGGGTGACAGGCCCTGGGGCCAACGTCCTGACTTTC. This gives the protein CASRVTGPGANVLTF.

The chain combines TRBV29-1 with TRBJ2-1, with 8 bases that match TRBD1. Germline V lookup: CDR1 SQVTM, CDR2 ANQGSEA. Trimming cost V 4 bases and J 4 bases; bases outside gene matches: 6. The CDR3 totals 14 residues. DNA for the CDR3: TGCAGCGTTGCAGCCCAGGGGGCATACAATGAGCAGTTCTTC. This sequence encodes CSVAAQGAYNEQFF.

The V gene is TRBV7-2, the J gene TRBJ1-4; a possible D gene is TRBD1 (5 bases). Germline CDR1 SGHTA, CDR2 FQGNSA. This CDR3 contains 11 residues. The V end lost 4 bases, the J end lost 13 bases, and 10 bases lay between the germline ends. This CDR3 is CASSYGGGLFF. DNA of the CDR3: TGTGCCAGCAGCTACGGGGGAGGACTGTTTTTT.

This chain uses TRBV7-8 with TRBJ2-5, with TRBD2 matching 9 bases. V shed 5 bases, J shed 5 bases, and the junction held 6 bases outside the gene matches. CDR1 and CDR2 (germline): SGHVS, FQNEAQ. The CDR3 is made up of 14 amino acids. In nucleotides, the CDR3 is TGTGCCAGCAGCAAGCGGGGGGCCGAGGAGACCCAGTACTTC. Translated: CASSKRGAEETQYF.

J is TRBJ2-2 and V is TRBV18, with 7 bases aligning to TRBD2. CDR3 size: 16 residues. Germline lookup yields CDR1 KGHSH and CDR2 LQKENI. Germline trimming cut 6 bases from V and 5 bases from J; bases unmatched to any gene: 12. The chain's CDR3 is CASSLQAGLETGELFF. The CDR3 DNA reads TGTGCCAGCTCCCTTCAGGCAGGACTAGAAACCGGGGAGCTGTTTTTT.

This chain uses TRBV6-6 with TRBJ2-1; 8 nucleotides match TRBD2. The CDR3 has 14 amino acids. V trimming: 10 bases; J trimming: 1 base; junction bases outside the gene matches: 6. The V gene's germline CDR1 is MNHNY and CDR2 SVGAGI (reference sequence). The CDR3 DNA reads TGTGCCACCTTAGCGGGGATATCCTACAATGAGCAGTTCTTC. As protein: CATLAGISYNEQFF.

V is TRBV28 and J is TRBJ1-1, with D unclear. V lost 2 bases and J lost 1, with 8 bases in between. Germline assignment: CDR1 MDHEN and CDR2 SYDVKM. CDR3 length: 14 amino acids. CDR3 amino acids: CASSLRRQNTEAFF. The CDR3 DNA follows: TGTGCCAGCAGTTTACGTCGACAGAACACTGAAGCTTTCTTT.

The V and J genes are TRBV18 and TRBJ2-3; a weak D match, TRBD1 (6 bases). Gene TRBJ1-5 matches the end of the DNA better, so the J call may be wrong. Germline V gene sequence: CDR1 KGHSH, CDR2 LQKENI. The CDR3 loop spans 16 amino acids. DNA for the CDR3: TGTGCCAGCGTAAGTGGTAGCGGGGGGGCCGGAGATACGCAGCATTTT. Translated: CASVSGSGGAGDTQHF.

The chain combines TRBV29-1 with TRBJ1-5, with TRBD1 as a possible D gene (6 bases). This CDR3 has 13 amino acids. The V gene lost 6 bases and the J gene lost 1 base, with 10 bases spanning the gap. From germline, CDR1 is SQVTM and CDR2 ANQGSEA. CDR3: CSVWTASNQPQHF. The CDR3 DNA is TGCAGCGTATGGACAGCAAGCAATCAGCCCCAGCATTTT.

The genes are TRBV10-1 and TRBJ2-3, with D perhaps TRBD2 (5 bases). Trimming cost V 0 bases and J 4 bases, with 11 bases left between them. The germline V gene encodes CDR1 WNHNN and CDR2 SYGVQD (reference sequence). This CDR3 spans 15 amino acids. The CDR3, as DNA: TGCGCCAGCAGTGAGTCGCGAGGGATAGCAGATACGCAGTATTTT. Amino acid sequence: CASSESRGIADTQYF.

This clone was detected many times. V gene TRBV2 combines with J gene TRBJ2-1; D is possibly TRBD1 (5 bases). V was pared by 6 bases and J by 5 bases, with 20 bases between. In germline, CDR1 is SNHLY, CDR2 FYNNEI. This CDR3 has 16 amino acids. CDR3 amino acids: CASREVLGVKNNEQFF. DNA for the CDR3: TGTGCCAGCAGAGAGGTTCTAGGGGTGAAAAACAATGAGCAGTTCTTC. The full variable domain, with the rest looked up from reference TRBV2 and TRBJ2-1, is EPEVTQTPSHQVTQMGQEVILRCVPISNHLYFYWYRQILGQKVEFLVSFYNNEISEKSEIFDDQFSVERPDGSNFTLKIRSTKLEDSAMYFCASREVLGVKNNEQFFGPGTRLTVL.

This chain's CDR3 is CASSPRQGSGNTIYF. CDR3 nucleotides: TGCGCCAGCAGCCCCCGTCAGGGGTCTGGAAACACCATATATTTT. The chain has TRBV4-1 and TRBJ1-3, with D possibly TRBD1 on 6 matching bases. Germline V gene data show CDR1 as MGHRA and CDR2 as YSYEKL. The CDR3 is 15 residues long. V lost 4 bases to trimming and J lost 1 base, with 11 bases between them.

This rearrangement joins TRBV11-1 to TRBJ1-1; D remains ambiguous. CDR3 length: 14 residues. The V gene lost 5 bases and the J gene lost 5 bases, with 15 bases spanning the gap. The germline V gene has CDR1 SGHAT and CDR2 FQDESV (reference sequence). CDR3 residues: CASSHQRRGTEAFF. CDR3 DNA sequence: TGTGCCAGCAGCCACCAACGGAGAGGGACTGAAGCTTTCTTT.

The rearrangement links TRBV5-1 to TRBJ1-1; 8 bases are a match to TRBD1. This CDR3 region has 16 residues. Losses at the gene ends were 1 base for V and 0 bases for J; bases not matched to a gene: 5. CDR1 SGHRS and CDR2 YFSETQ come from the germline V gene. CDR3 amino acids: CASSLMTGAMNTEAFF. In DNA, the CDR3 is TGCGCCAGCAGCTTGATGACAGGGGCAATGAACACTGAAGCTTTCTTT.

The CDR3 nucleotides read TGTGCCAGCAGCGTAGCTGACCCACGGGCAGATACGCAGTATTTT. It specifies CASSVADPRADTQYF. The chain has TRBV9 and TRBJ2-3, with unresolved D. The germline gives CDR1 SGDLS, CDR2 YYNGEE. There are 15 residues in the CDR3. The V gene lost 0 bases and the J gene lost 4 bases, with 12 bases spanning the gap. Drawing the rest from reference TRBV9 and TRBJ2-3, the complete variable domain is DSGVTQTPKHLITATGQRVTLRCSPRSGDLSVYWYQQSLDQGLQFLIQYYNGEERAKGNILERFSAQQFPDLHSELNLSSLELGDSALYFCASSVADPRADTQYFGPGTRLTVL.

V and J are TRBV7-6 and TRBJ2-7; no reliable D call. The CDR3 extends over 15 amino acids. V dropped 6 bases and J dropped 2 bases, with 17 bases sitting between them. Germline V CDR1 and CDR2: SGHVS, FNYEAQ. CDR3 nucleotides: TGTGCCAGCAGTCCCACGAGCCTCTTGGCCTACGAGCAGTACTTC. This sequence encodes CASSPTSLLAYEQYF.

The V call is TRBV2, the J call TRBJ2-3; TRBD1 might be the D (5 bases). With 3 bases removed from V and 1 base from J, the gap between germline ends came to 14 bases. CDR1 is SNHLY and CDR2 is FYNNEI in the germline V gene. The CDR3 consists of 16 residues. The CDR3 loop is CASSDPTQGGTDTQYF. Written as DNA, the CDR3 is TGTGCCAGCAGTGATCCCACGCAAGGGGGCACAGATACGCAGTATTTT.

This clone has only a few counts. This chain joins TRBV5-1 and TRBJ1-1, with TRBD1 matching over 7 bases. The germline V gene encodes CDR1 SGHRS and CDR2 YFSETQ. Trimming took 2 bases from V and 4 from J; bases not matched to a gene: 2. This CDR3 region has 13 residues. CDR3 nucleotides: TGCGCCAGCAGCTTCCGGGACAGCACTGAAGCTTTCTTT. Translation: CASSFRDSTEAFF.

The J gene is TRBJ2-3, the V gene TRBV6-4; 9 nucleotides match TRBD1. The germline V gene has CDR1 MRHNA and CDR2 SNTAGT. The CDR3 length is 15 residues. V lost 5 bases and J lost 6; bases outside the gene matches: 9. CDR3 in DNA: TGTGCCAGCAGTCTACAGGGGGCTTTCGGGGATACGCAGTATTTT. Translating it yields CASSLQGAFGDTQYF.

The J gene is TRBJ1-1, the V gene TRBV6-1; 8 nucleotides agree with TRBD1. Germline V CDR1 and CDR2: MNHNS, SASEGT. The trim removed 2 bases at V and 1 base at J, leaving 9 bases unmatched. This CDR3 region has 17 residues. In DNA, the CDR3 is TGTGCCAGCAGTGAACCCAGGGGGCGGGATTGGAACACTGAAGCTTTCTTT. Encoded protein: CASSEPRGRDWNTEAFF.

This chain uses TRBV28 with TRBJ1-5; TRBD1 matches at 7 bases. In germline, CDR1 is MDHEN, CDR2 SYDVKM. The CDR3 spans 15 residues. V gave up 5 bases and J gave up 2 bases; unmatched junction bases: 6. The CDR3 DNA is TGTGCCAGCAGTCCCAGGGGGAAAGGCAATCAGCCCCAGCATTTT. This translates into CASSPRGKGNQPQHF.

The chain couples TRBV5-8 to TRBJ2-5; 7 bases align to TRBD2. V dropped 1 base and J dropped 2; count of bases not matched to a gene: 5. Looked up from germline, CDR1 is SGHTS and CDR2 is YDEGEE. The length of the CDR3 is 15 residues. The CDR3 DNA reads as TGTGCCAGCAGCTTGAGGCAGGGACTACAAGAGACCCAGTACTTC. It yields the protein CASSLRQGLQETQYF.

V and J are TRBV6-5 and TRBJ1-1; D remains unclear. The V gene lost 5 bases and the J gene lost 4 bases, with 14 bases spanning the gap. The length of the CDR3 is 14 residues. Looked up from germline, CDR1 is MNHEY and CDR2 is SVGAGI. The CDR3 reads CASSTSGRTTEAFF. In nucleotides, the CDR3 is TGTGCCAGCAGTACCAGCGGGCGCACCACTGAAGCTTTCTTT.

J is TRBJ2-1 and V is TRBV7-3; TRBD1 is a possible D gene (6 bases). Germline V gives CDR1 SGHTA, CDR2 FQGTGA. The CDR3 sequence is 15 residues long. V gave up 1 base and J gave up 6 bases, with 13 bases separating them. The CDR3 reads CASSLSGQPFNEQFF. CDR3 DNA sequence: TGTGCCAGCAGCTTAAGCGGACAGCCTTTCAATGAGCAGTTCTTC.

This chain joins TRBV12-3 or TRBV12-4 and TRBJ1-2; no clear D. Trimming left V 6 bases short and J 8 bases short, with 13 bases between. This CDR3 has 12 amino acids. Here the CDR3 DNA reads TGTGCCAGCAGCGAGGAATTGGCCGGCTACACCTTC. Its translation: CASSEELAGYTF.

The chain recombines TRBV7-2 with TRBJ1-2; a possible D gene is TRBD1 (6 bases). Trimming cost V 1 base and J 2 bases, with 14 bases left between them. The CDR3 contains 16 residues. The germline V gene has CDR1 SGHTA and CDR2 FQGNSA. CDR3 in DNA: TGTGCCAGCAGCTTAGAGGGGGGGCAGATGAACTATGGCTACACCTTC. It specifies CASSLEGGQMNYGYTF.

This clone was observed a handful of times. J is TRBJ1-2 and V is TRBV4-2, with TRBD1 matching 7 bases. There are 13 residues in the CDR3. V trimming: 4 bases; J trimming: 4 bases; junction bases outside the gene matches: 3. Looked up from germline, CDR1 is LGHNA and CDR2 is YNFKEQ. The CDR3 DNA is TGTGCCAGCAGCCCACAGGGGACCTATGGCTACACCTTC. Translated: CASSPQGTYGYTF.

CDR3 in DNA: TGTGCCAGCAGTGAGCGGGATCCTAACTATGGCTACACCTTC. Amino acids: CASSERDPNYGYTF. This chain links TRBV2 with TRBJ1-2, with D uncertain. Germline CDR1 and CDR2: SNHLY and FYNNEI. Trimming stripped 3 bases from V and 0 bases from J, with 8 bases between. There are 14 residues in the CDR3.

This clone appeared a single time. The V gene is TRBV6-5, the J gene TRBJ2-5, with D maybe TRBD2 (7 bases). This CDR3 has 12 residues. Between the trimmed V and J ends, which lost 10 bases and 1 base, there was a span of 10 bases. Germline V gene lookup returns CDR1 MNHEY and CDR2 SVGAGI. CDR3 nucleotides: TGTGCCACTAGGGGGGGCCAAGAGACCCAGTACTTC. Its translation: CATRGGQETQYF.

The chain links TRBV7-6 to TRBJ2-3; 9 bases fit TRBD1. The V and J ends lost 4 bases and 4 bases, in that order; junction bases with no gene match: 6. Per the germline V gene, CDR1 is SGHVS and CDR2 is FNYEAQ. CDR3 size: 15 residues. CDR3 region: CASSSPGQGSDTQYF. The CDR3 nucleotides read TGTGCCAGCAGCTCCCCGGGACAGGGTTCAGATACGCAGTATTTT.